This T cell receptor (beta chain) was recovered during a study of cytomegalovirus exposure and HLA in healthy donors. About the study: Earlier, 150 million to 200 million T cells were analyzed, and fewer than 120 million unique TCR beta sequences were found among them.

Worth noting for this clone: Antigen specificity is unknown.

Study results and caveats: Associated with cytomegalovirus, according to the listing, were around 160 TCR beta chains.

CDR1 SGHDT and CDR2 YYEEEE come from the germline V gene. With 3 bases removed from V and 3 bases from J, the gap between germline ends came to 13 bases. The CDR3 is 15 residues long. PCR amplification relied on 60 Vbeta primers (plus 13 Jbeta primers). The assay was immunoSEQ multiplex PCR, and TCRdb's table has in-frame clones only and misses some. Here the sample table reports under 65,000 clones. V gene TRBV5-6 combines with J gene TRBJ1-3, with TRBD1 as a possible D gene (5 bases). The sequence derives from a woman younger than 35 in good health and CMV-seronegative. Sequencing used PBMCs. CDR3 residues: CASSSLGGFGNTIYF. CDR3 nucleotides: TGTGCCAGCAGCTCCCTCGGGGGGTTTGGAAACACCATATATTTT.